The 9 T cell receptor beta chains below come from one sample, sequenced in a study of radiation and T cells in renal cell carcinoma. Time point reported: baseline pretreatment blood. Treatment in this sample: 15 Gy SBRT to primary tumor, nephrectomy 4 weeks later. Some clones are missing from TCRdb's copy, which holds only in-frame ones; the method was immunoSEQ multiplex PCR. The table includes some 100,000 clones, approximately 83% detected once. Material: blood, obtained from a patient whose treatment included radiotherapy and nephrectomy. The origin of the receptors is a man aged 60-69 years with renal cell carcinoma.

The rearrangement uses TRBV19 and TRBJ1-4, with 8 nucleotides matching TRBD1. Germline assignment: CDR1 LNHDA and CDR2 SQIVND (reference sequence). This CDR3 comprises 14 residues. Trimming took 5 bases from V and 4 from J; bases not matched to a gene: 3. The CDR3 DNA sequence: TGTGCCAGTAGTCAGGGGGCTAATAATGAAAAACTGTTTTTT. It is translated as CASSQGANNEKLFF.

The chain joins TRBV19 to TRBJ1-3; D is unresolved. The CDR3 extends over 15 amino acids. Trimming cost V 4 bases and J 0 bases, with 10 bases left between them. The germline V gene has CDR1 LNHDA and CDR2 SQIVND (reference sequence). The CDR3 bases are TGTGCCAGTAGTACCTCAGGAGACTCTGGAAACACCATATATTTT. Its protein is CASSTSGDSGNTIYF.

The chain recombines TRBV19 with TRBJ2-7; 11 positions agree with TRBD2. The CDR3 totals 17 residues. Trimming at V came to 6 bases and at J to 4 bases, leaving 14 bases not matched to a gene. The germline gives CDR1 LNHDA, CDR2 SQIVND (reference sequence). DNA for the CDR3: TGTGCCAGTAGCCCTCCCTCCACTAGCGGGAGTATTTACGAGCAGTACTTC. The encoded protein is CASSPPSTSGSIYEQYF.

CDR3 region: CASSGPDGYTF. Written as DNA, the CDR3 is TGTGCCAGCAGTGGACCGGATGGCTACACCTTC. This chain links TRBV28 with TRBJ1-2; D is undetermined. Germline CDR1 and CDR2: MDHEN and SYDVKM. The V end was cut by 5 bases, the J end by 6 bases, with 7 bases between. CDR3 length equals 11 residues.

The chain joins TRBV19 to TRBJ2-1; 10 nucleotides agree with TRBD1. V gave up 3 bases and J gave up 2 bases; unmatched junction bases: 7. Germline CDR1 LNHDA, CDR2 SQIVND (reference sequence). The CDR3 spans 17 residues. The DNA for the CDR3 is TGTGCCAGTAGTATGGGACAGGGGCAGTCCACCTACAATGAGCAGTTCTTC. Translating gives CASSMGQGQSTYNEQFF.

The V gene is TRBV4-3, the J gene TRBJ2-3, with a possible D match to TRBD2 (6 bases). Trimming cost V 0 bases and J 1 base, with 17 bases left between them. Germline V gives CDR1 LGHNA, CDR2 YSLEER. This CDR3 is built from 18 residues. The CDR3 region has the DNA TGCGCCAGCAGCCAAGATTCTTGGGAAAGCGGGCGCACAGATACGCAGTATTTT. It translates to CASSQDSWESGRTDTQYF.

V and J are TRBV27 and TRBJ2-7; 11 bases fit TRBD1. The V segment lost 10 bases and the J segment 5 bases; nucleotides outside the gene matches: 19. The CDR3 runs 17 residues. Germline V gives CDR1 MNHEY, CDR2 SMNVEV (reference sequence). The CDR3 coding sequence is TGTGCCATCCCCGCACCCGACGGACAGGGGGCGGTCCACGAGCAGTACTTC. It translates to CAIPAPDGQGAVHEQYF.

The J gene is TRBJ2-3, the V gene TRBV7-7; 14 positions match TRBD2. Germline-derived CDR1 and CDR2 are SSHAT and FNYEAQ (reference sequence). J gave up 4 bases and V 4 bases, and 10 bases lay outside the gene matches. CDR3 length: 18 residues. CDR3: CASSSFMGLAGAPDTQYF. Here the CDR3 DNA reads TGTGCCAGCAGCTCGTTCATGGGACTAGCGGGAGCACCAGATACGCAGTATTTT.

This chain joins TRBV28 and TRBJ1-2; the match to TRBD1 covers 8 bases. V shed 0 bases, J shed 1 base, and the junction held 13 bases outside the gene matches. Germline loops: CDR1 MDHEN, CDR2 SYDVKM. CDR3 length: 19 amino acids. The CDR3 sequence: CASSLWVSGQAGLNYGYTF. For the CDR3, the DNA is TGTGCCAGCAGTTTATGGGTGTCGGGACAGGCGGGTCTTAACTATGGCTACACCTTC.